The 14 T cell receptor beta chains below all came from one sample that was sequenced in a study of T cells in Graves' hyperthyroidism and ophthalmopathy. RNA transcripts served as the template for amplifying TCR beta CDR3 regions. HTBI primers were the set used in a first-round RT-PCR of the TCR CDR3. TCRdb passed the multiplex PCR reads through MiXCR, listing each CDR3 protein once. The table shows about 570,000 distinct CDR3 sequences, with around 42% occurring only once. Sequenced input: peripheral blood or thyroid tissue (not recorded which). These receptors were taken from an adult woman with Graves' disease, either hyperthyroidism or ophthalmopathy (not recorded which).

For this clonotype: The junction differs from germline at one of its ends, possibly a read error. The chain carries TRBV5-6 and TRBJ1-1, with TRBD1 matching over 9 bases. The CDR3 length is 14 residues. Germline V gives CDR1 SGHDT, CDR2 YYEEEE. CDR3 amino acids: CASSTGQGNAEAFF. The CDR3 DNA reads as TGTGCCAGCAGCACCGGACAGGGGAACGCTGAAGCTTTCTTT.

J is TRBJ2-7 and V is TRBV5-4; 12 positions agree with TRBD1. V trimming: 4 bases; J trimming: 8 bases; junction bases outside the gene matches: 7. CDR1 is SGHNT, CDR2 YYREEE, per germline (reference sequence). CDR3 length: 14 residues. The CDR3 is CASSPGQGAPKQYF. As DNA, the CDR3 is TGTGCCAGCAGCCCGGGACAGGGGGCGCCTAAGCAGTACTTC. The whole variable domain, remainder taken from reference TRBV5-4 and TRBJ2-7, is ETGVTQSPTHLIKTRGQQVTLRCSSQSGHNTVSWYQQALGQGPQFIFQYYREEENGRGNFPPRFSGLQFPNYSSELNVNALELDDSALYLCASSPGQGAPKQYFGPGTRLTVT.

This clonotype was detected many times. The rearrangement joins TRBV7-3 to TRBJ2-2; 9 nucleotides match TRBD2. CDR1 is SGHTA, CDR2 FQGTGA, per germline. V trimming: 5 bases; J trimming: 7 bases; junction bases outside the gene matches: 14. The CDR3 sequence is 17 residues long. The CDR3 loop reads CASSRQGSGRKVGELFF. CDR3 in DNA: TGTGCCAGCAGCCGACAGGGTAGCGGGAGAAAGGTCGGGGAGCTGTTTTTT.

CDR3 nucleotide sequence: TGTGCCAGCAGCCCTGGGACAATCTGTGGCTACACCTTC. Amino acid sequence: CASSPGTICGYTF. The chain recombines TRBV5-5 with TRBJ1-2, with D tentatively TRBD1 (6 bases). The CDR3 is 13 amino acids. CDR1 and CDR2 from the germline V gene are SGHKS and YYEKEE (reference sequence). V was pared by 4 bases and J by 7 bases, with 14 bases between.

This chain links TRBV2 with TRBJ2-1; 9 bases line up with TRBD2. J lost 3 bases, V lost 6 bases, and 15 bases had no gene match. Germline V gene data show CDR1 as SNHLY and CDR2 as FYNNEI. The CDR3 is 18 amino acids. For the CDR3, the DNA is TGTGCCAGCAGCCGAAAGGGAGGCGGGAGGGTCCTCTACAATGAGCAGTTCTTC. It is translated as CASSRKGGGRVLYNEQFF.

This chain connects TRBV20-1 to TRBJ2-5, with D hard to call. V was clipped by 2 bases and J by 2 bases, with 9 bases between them. This CDR3 spans 13 amino acids. CDR1 is DFQATT and CDR2 is SNEGSKA in the germline V gene (reference sequence). DNA of the CDR3: TGCAGTGCTAGAACCAGCGATCAAGAGACCCAGTACTTC. It is translated as CSARTSDQETQYF.

The rearrangement joins TRBV7-2 to TRBJ2-2; D is perhaps TRBD1 (6 bases). The CDR3 length is 14 residues. V dropped 3 bases and J dropped 5 bases, with 10 bases sitting between them. The germline gives CDR1 SGHTA, CDR2 FQGNSA. The CDR3 spells CASSLDSLTGELFF. CDR3 nucleotides: TGTGCCAGCAGCTTGGACAGTTTAACCGGGGAGCTGTTTTTT.

The chain carries TRBV9 and TRBJ1-2, with 12 bases matching TRBD1. This CDR3 spans 15 amino acids. With V trimmed by 5 bases and J by 7 bases, 9 bases remained unmatched. Germline V gene lookup returns CDR1 SGDLS and CDR2 YYNGEE. In nucleotides, the CDR3 is TGTGCCAGCAGGCGCCGGGACAGGGGGCTAGGTGGCTACACCTTC. It specifies CASRRRDRGLGGYTF.

The chain combines TRBV29-1 with TRBJ1-1; D unclear. Germline assignment: CDR1 SQVTM and CDR2 ANQGSEA. Trimming took off 8 bases at V and 1 base at J, with 14 bases between the two ends. The CDR3 sequence is 13 residues long. The CDR3: CSSEVLGNTEAFF. Here the CDR3 DNA reads TGCAGCAGTGAAGTCTTAGGGAACACTGAAGCTTTCTTT.

The sample holds many counts of this clonotype. The rearrangement joins TRBV5-1 to TRBJ2-2; a possible D gene is TRBD1 (6 bases). Germline V lookup: CDR1 SGHRS, CDR2 YFSETQ. Trimming cost V 2 bases and J 1 base, with 12 bases left between them. The CDR3 is 16 residues long. CDR3 sequence: CASSFPWGQNTGELFF. The CDR3 nucleotides are TGCGCCAGCAGCTTTCCTTGGGGGCAGAACACCGGGGAGCTGTTTTTT.

This clonotype was recorded at least ten times. V is TRBV19 and J is TRBJ1-3, with D uncertain. V was cut by 6 bases and J by 0 bases, with 9 bases left in between. Germline loops: CDR1 LNHDA, CDR2 SQIVND (reference sequence). The CDR3 covers 14 residues. CDR3 protein: CASRTRNSGNTIYF. CDR3 coding DNA: TGTGCCAGTAGGACACGAAACTCTGGAAACACCATATATTTT.

V and J are TRBV7-3 and TRBJ1-6, with a weak D call TRBD1 (6 bases). There are 14 residues in the CDR3. In germline, CDR1 is SGHTA, CDR2 FQGTGA. The V end was cut by 7 bases, the J end by 7 bases, with 14 bases between. CDR3 coding DNA: TGTGCCAGCACCTCAACCGGGGGCAATTCACCCCTCCACTTT. It translates to CASTSTGGNSPLHF.

The chain joins TRBV10-3 to TRBJ1-5, with 10 positions matching TRBD1. Unmatched junction bases numbered 8, after V lost 6 bases and J lost 6 bases. The CDR3 sequence is 15 residues long. Per the germline V gene, CDR1 is ENHRY and CDR2 is SYGVKD. Written as DNA, the CDR3 is TGTGCCATCAGAACCGGACAGGGGGTCGGTCAGCCCCAGCATTTT. It specifies CAIRTGQGVGQPQHF.

There are many counts of this clonotype. The chain has TRBV5-4 and TRBJ2-5; 7 bases fit TRBD2. Germline V lookup: CDR1 SGHNT, CDR2 YYREEE (reference sequence). The junction had 4 bases not matched to a gene; V was cut back by 6 bases and J by 2 bases. The CDR3 has 13 residues. DNA for the CDR3: TGTGCCAGCACCCTGCGGGGGCAAGAGACCCAGTACTTC. Translated: CASTLRGQETQYF.